The clone carrying this TCR beta chain was recorded at least ten times. Its antigen is undetermined. The CDR3 contains 15 residues. J lost 10 bases, V lost 4 bases, and 9 bases had no gene match. Germline V CDR1 and CDR2: SGHAT, FQNNGV. The data derive from a study of T cells after yellow fever vaccination. The study, taken as a whole, reports: Overlap between CD4 and CD8 compartments was detected for a small share of clonotypes. The secondary T-cell response peaked on day 5, not day 15, but was weaker.

In TCRdb, the 5' RACE reads were re-called with MiXCR into one record per CDR3 protein. Here the sample spans about 340,000 distinct CDR3 sequences, approximately 3.9% being singletons. This sequence originates from a man aged 18 to 30 who received the YFV17D yellow fever vaccine. Sequencing used PBMCs, obtained 5 days after the yellow fever booster vaccination. This chain uses TRBV11-2 with TRBJ2-1; TRBD1 matches 11 bases. Written as DNA, the CDR3 is TGTGCCAGCAGCTCGGGACAGGGGGTCTTCGAGGAGCAGTTCTTC. Its protein is CASSSGQGVFEEQFF.